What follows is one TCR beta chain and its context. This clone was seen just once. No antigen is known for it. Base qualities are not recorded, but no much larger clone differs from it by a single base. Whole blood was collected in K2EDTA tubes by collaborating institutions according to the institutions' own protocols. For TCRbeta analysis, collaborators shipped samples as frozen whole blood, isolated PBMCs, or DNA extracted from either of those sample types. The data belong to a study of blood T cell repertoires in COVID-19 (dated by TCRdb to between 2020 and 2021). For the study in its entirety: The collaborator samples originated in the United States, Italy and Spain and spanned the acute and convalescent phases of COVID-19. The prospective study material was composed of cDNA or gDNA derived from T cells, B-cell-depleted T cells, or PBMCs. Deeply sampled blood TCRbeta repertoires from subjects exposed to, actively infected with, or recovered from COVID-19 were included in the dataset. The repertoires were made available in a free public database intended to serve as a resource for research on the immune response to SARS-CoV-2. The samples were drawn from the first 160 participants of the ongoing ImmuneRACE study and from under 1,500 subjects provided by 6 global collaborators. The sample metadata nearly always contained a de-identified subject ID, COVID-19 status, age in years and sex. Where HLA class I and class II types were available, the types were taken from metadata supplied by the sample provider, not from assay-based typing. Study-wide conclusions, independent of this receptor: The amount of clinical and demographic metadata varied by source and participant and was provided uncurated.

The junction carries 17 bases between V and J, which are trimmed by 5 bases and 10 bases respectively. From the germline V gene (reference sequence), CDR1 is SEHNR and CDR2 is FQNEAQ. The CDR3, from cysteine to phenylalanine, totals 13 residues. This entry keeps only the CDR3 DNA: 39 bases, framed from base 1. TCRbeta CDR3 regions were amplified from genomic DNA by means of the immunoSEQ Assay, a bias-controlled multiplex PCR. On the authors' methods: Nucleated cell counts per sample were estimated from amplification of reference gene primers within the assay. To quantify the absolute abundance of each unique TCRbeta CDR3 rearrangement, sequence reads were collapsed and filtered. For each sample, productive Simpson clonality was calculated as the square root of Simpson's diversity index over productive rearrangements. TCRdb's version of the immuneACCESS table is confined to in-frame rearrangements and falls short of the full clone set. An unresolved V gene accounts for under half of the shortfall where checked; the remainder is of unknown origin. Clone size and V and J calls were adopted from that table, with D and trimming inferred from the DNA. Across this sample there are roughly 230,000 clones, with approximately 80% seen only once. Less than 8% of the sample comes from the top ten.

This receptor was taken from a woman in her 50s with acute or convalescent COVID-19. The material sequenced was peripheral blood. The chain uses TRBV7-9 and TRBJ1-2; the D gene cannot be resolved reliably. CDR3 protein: CASSRRGRSHYTF. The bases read TGTGCCAGCAGCCGTCGCGGGCGGAGCCACTACACCTTC.